This T cell receptor (beta chain) was identified in a study of cytomegalovirus exposure and HLA in healthy donors. Amplification used 60 Vbeta primers and 13 Jbeta primers. Method: immunoSEQ multiplex PCR; TCRdb's copy keeps in-frame clones and lacks some. The repertoire has some 220,000 clones, approximately 80% of them found once; the top ten carry 0.58%. This CDR3 spans 15 amino acids. Germline trimming cut 2 bases from V and 6 bases from J; bases unmatched to any gene: 9. Germline values: CDR1 MNHEY, CDR2 SVGAGI. This clonotype originated in a woman in her 40s in good health and CMV-seronegative. The gene calls are TRBV6-5 and TRBJ1-2, with 7 bases aligning to TRBD1. The source material was PBMCs. In DNA form, the CDR3 reads TGTGCCAGCAGTTACGGAGACAGGGCTGTGAATGGCTACACCTTC. As protein: CASSYGDRAVNGYTF.